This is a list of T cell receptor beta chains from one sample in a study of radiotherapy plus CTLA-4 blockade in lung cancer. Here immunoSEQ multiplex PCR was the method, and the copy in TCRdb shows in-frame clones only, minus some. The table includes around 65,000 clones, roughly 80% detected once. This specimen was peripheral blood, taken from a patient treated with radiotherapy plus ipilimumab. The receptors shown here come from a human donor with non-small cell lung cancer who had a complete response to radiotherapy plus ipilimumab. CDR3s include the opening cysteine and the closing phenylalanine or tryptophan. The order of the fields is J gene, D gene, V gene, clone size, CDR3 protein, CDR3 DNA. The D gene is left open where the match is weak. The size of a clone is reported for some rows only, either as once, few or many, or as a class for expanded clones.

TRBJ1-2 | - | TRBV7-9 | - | CASSHRSMGYTF | TGTGCCAGCAGCCACAGGTCTATGGGCTACACCTTC
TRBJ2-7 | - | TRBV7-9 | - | CASSLRDSLDEQYF | TGTGCCAGCAGCTTGCGGGACAGCCTCGACGAGCAGTACTTC
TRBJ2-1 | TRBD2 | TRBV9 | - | CASSLAGDRFDEQFF | TGTGCCAGCAGCCTAGCGGGGGACCGTTTCGATGAGCAGTTCTTC
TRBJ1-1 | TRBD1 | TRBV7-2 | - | CASSTGQVREGTEAFF | TGTGCCAGCAGCACGGGACAGGTCAGGGAGGGCACTGAAGCTTTCTTT
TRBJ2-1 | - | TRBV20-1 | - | CSAKRNNEQFF | TGCAGTGCTAAGAGAAACAATGAGCAGTTCTTC
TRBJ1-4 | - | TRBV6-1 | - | CASRGSVATNEKLFF | TGTGCCAGCAGGGGGAGCGTTGCAACTAATGAAAAACTGTTTTTT
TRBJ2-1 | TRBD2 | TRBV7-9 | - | CASSRWTSGPQGSYNEQFF | TGTGCCAGCAGCCGATGGACTAGCGGGCCCCAGGGGTCCTACAATGAGCAGTTCTTC
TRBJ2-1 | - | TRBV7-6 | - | CASSLTNEQFF | TGTGCCAGCAGCTTGACCAATGAGCAGTTCTTC
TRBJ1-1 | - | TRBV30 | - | CAWPHPRLMNTEAFF | TGTGCCTGGCCTCACCCTCGGCTTATGAACACTGAAGCTTTCTTT
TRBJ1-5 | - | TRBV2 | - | CASSDRGWIQPQHF | TGTGCCAGCAGTGATAGGGGTTGGATCCAGCCCCAGCATTTT
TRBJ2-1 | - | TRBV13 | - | CASSFWASELSGEQFF | TGTGCCAGCTCTTTTTGGGCTAGCGAACTCTCGGGTGAGCAGTTCTTC
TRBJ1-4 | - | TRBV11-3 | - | CASSPGLSPGDEKLFF | TGTGCCAGCAGCCCCGGACTAAGCCCGGGGGATGAAAAACTGTTTTTT
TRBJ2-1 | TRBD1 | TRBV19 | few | CASSHQGTGVQNEQFF | TGTGCCAGTAGCCACCAAGGGACAGGGGTTCAAAATGAGCAGTTCTTC
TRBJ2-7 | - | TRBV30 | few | CAWSAFGRSYEQYF | TGTGCCTGGAGCGCCTTTGGCAGGTCCTACGAGCAGTACTTC
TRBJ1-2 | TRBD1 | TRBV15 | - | CATSRDRGVGYTF | TGTGCCACCAGCAGGGACAGGGGGGTCGGCTACACCTTC
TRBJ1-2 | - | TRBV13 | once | CASSLDGGLSGYTF | TGTGCCAGCAGCTTAGATGGGGGGCTGAGTGGCTACACCTTC
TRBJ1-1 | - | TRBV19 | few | CASSQGVGTEAFF | TGTGCCAGTAGTCAGGGAGTAGGAACTGAAGCTTTCTTT
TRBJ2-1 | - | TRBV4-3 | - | CASSQASPRGYYNEQFF | TGCGCCAGCAGCCAAGCGTCCCCCCGGGGCTACTACAATGAGCAGTTCTTC
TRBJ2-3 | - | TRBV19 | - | CASKPRTVSSYF | TGTGCCAGTAAGCCCCGGACAGTGAGCTCCTATTTT
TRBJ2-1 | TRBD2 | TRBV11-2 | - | CASSLEGLDYNEQFF | TGTGCCAGCAGCTTAGAAGGACTAGACTACAATGAGCAGTTCTTC
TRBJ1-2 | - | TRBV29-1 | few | CSVQRGTAYGYTF | TGCAGCGTCCAAAGGGGGACGGCTTATGGCTACACCTTC
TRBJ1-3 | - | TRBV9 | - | CASSPDEGNTIYF | TGTGCCAGCAGCCCAGACGAGGGAAACACCATATATTTT
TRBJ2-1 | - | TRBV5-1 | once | CASRVAPNNEQFF | TGCGCCAGCAGGGTAGCGCCCAACAATGAGCAGTTCTTC
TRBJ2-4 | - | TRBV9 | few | CASSASTGNIQYF | TGTGCCAGCAGCGCCAGCACGGGGAACATTCAGTACTTC
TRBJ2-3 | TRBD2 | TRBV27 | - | CASSSSGGPDTQYF | TGTGCCAGCAGTTCTAGCGGGGGGCCAGATACGCAGTATTTT
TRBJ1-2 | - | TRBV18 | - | CASSADRGSGYTF | TGTGCCAGCTCAGCCGACCGGGGCTCTGGCTACACCTTC
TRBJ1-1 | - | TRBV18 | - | CASSPELGSEAFF | TGTGCCAGCTCACCAGAATTGGGCAGCGAAGCTTTCTTT
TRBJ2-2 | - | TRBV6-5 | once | CASSFGGLGELFF | TGTGCCAGCAGTTTTGGCGGCCTCGGGGAGCTGTTTTTT
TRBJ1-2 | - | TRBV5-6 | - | CASSWTVPGDGYTF | TGTGCCAGCAGCTGGACGGTCCCGGGGGATGGCTACACCTTC
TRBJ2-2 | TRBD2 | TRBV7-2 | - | CASSPTSGRARTGELFF | TGTGCCAGCAGCCCAACTAGCGGGAGGGCCCGAACCGGGGAGCTGTTTTTT
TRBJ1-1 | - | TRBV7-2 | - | CASSPGTVNTEAFF | TGTGCCAGCAGCCCCGGGACGGTGAACACTGAAGCTTTCTTT
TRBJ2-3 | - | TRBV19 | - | CASSVRDGATADTQYF | TGTGCCAGTAGTGTCAGAGATGGGGCCACGGCAGATACGCAGTATTTT
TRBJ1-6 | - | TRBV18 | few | CASSPSPGGQVLLHF | TGTGCCAGCTCACCCAGCCCGGGGGGCCAAGTCCTCCTCCACTTT
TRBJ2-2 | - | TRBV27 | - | CASSLEYTLTGELFF | TGTGCCAGCAGTTTAGAGTACACGCTGACCGGGGAGCTGTTTTTT
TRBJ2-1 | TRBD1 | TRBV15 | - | CATSRDRQGAGEQFF | TGTGCCACCAGCAGAGACCGGCAGGGGGCTGGTGAGCAGTTCTTC
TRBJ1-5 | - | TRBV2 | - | CASSELTGYNQPQHF | TGTGCCAGCAGTGAACTTACAGGTTACAATCAGCCCCAGCATTTT
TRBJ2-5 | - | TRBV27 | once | CASSLRGLSVETQYF | TGTGCCAGCAGTTTACGTGGACTTAGCGTGGAGACCCAGTACTTC
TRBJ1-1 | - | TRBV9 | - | CASSQVAGNGEAFF | TGTGCCAGCAGCCAGGTGGCGGGGAATGGTGAAGCTTTCTTT
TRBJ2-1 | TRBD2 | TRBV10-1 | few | CASSESGSGGMGSYNEQFF | TGCGCCAGCAGTGAGTCTGGTAGCGGGGGAATGGGGTCCTACAATGAGCAGTTCTTC
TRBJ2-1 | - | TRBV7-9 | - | CASSPVVGSYNEQFF | TGTGCCAGCAGCCCCGTGGTGGGCTCCTACAATGAGCAGTTCTTC
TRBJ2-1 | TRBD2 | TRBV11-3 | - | CASSGRGTEYSYNEQFF | TGTGCCAGCAGCGGGCGGGGGACCGAATACTCCTACAATGAGCAGTTCTTC
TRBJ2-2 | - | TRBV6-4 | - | CASRPGRGRMTGELFF | TGTGCCAGCAGACCTGGTCGGGGGCGAATGACCGGGGAGCTGTTTTTT
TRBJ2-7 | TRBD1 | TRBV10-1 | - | CASSESRQGAHEQYF | TGCGCCAGCAGTGAGTCGAGACAGGGGGCCCACGAGCAGTACTTC
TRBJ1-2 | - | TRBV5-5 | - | CASSLGFYGYTF | TGTGCCAGCAGCTTGGGATTCTATGGCTACACCTTC
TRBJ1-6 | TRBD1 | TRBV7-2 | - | CASSPRQGVSNLPLHF | TGTGCCAGCAGCCCCCGACAGGGAGTTAGTAATTTACCCCTCCACTTT